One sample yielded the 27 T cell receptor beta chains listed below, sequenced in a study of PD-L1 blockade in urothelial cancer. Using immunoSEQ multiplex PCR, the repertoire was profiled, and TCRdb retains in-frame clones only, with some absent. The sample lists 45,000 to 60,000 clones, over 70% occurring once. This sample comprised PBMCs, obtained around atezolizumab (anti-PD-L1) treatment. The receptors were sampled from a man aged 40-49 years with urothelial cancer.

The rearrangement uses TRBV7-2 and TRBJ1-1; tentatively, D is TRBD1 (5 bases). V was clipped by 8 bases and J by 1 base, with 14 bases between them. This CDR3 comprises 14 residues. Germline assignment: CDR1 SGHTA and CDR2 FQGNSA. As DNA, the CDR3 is TGTGCCAGCCCCGTTTACACAGGGAACACTGAAGCTTTCTTT. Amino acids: CASPVYTGNTEAFF.

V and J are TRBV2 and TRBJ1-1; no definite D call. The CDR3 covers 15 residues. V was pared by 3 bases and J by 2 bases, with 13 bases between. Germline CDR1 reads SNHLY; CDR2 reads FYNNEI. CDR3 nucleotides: TGTGCCAGCAGTGATCCGGGGAGGGCCAACACTGAAGCTTTCTTT. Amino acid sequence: CASSDPGRANTEAFF.

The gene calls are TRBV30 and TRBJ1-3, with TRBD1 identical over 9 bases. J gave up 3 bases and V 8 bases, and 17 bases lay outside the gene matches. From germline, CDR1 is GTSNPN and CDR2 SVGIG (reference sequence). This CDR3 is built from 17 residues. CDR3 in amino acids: CATTPVQGALSGNTIYF. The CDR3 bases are TGTGCCACTACCCCCGTACAGGGGGCGCTTAGTGGAAACACCATATATTTT.

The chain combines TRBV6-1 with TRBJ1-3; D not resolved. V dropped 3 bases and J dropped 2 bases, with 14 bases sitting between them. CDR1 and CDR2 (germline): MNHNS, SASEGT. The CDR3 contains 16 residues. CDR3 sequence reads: CASSDMGRSTGNTIYF. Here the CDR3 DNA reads TGTGCCAGCAGTGACATGGGCAGATCTACTGGAAACACCATATATTTT.

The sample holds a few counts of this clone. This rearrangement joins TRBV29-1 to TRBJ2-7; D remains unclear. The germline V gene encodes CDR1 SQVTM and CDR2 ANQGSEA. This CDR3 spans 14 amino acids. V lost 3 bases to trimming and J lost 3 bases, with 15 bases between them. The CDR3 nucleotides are TGCAGCGTTGAGGCTCCCGGCCGGAGCTACGAGCAGTACTTC. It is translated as CSVEAPGRSYEQYF.

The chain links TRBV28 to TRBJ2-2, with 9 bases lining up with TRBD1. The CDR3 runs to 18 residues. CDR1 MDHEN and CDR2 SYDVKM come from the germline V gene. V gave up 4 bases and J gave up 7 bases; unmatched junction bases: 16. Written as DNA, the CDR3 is TGTGCCAGCAGTTCCCCGGGACAGGGTATAAATTTACTCGGGGAGCTGTTTTTT. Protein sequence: CASSSPGQGINLLGELFF.

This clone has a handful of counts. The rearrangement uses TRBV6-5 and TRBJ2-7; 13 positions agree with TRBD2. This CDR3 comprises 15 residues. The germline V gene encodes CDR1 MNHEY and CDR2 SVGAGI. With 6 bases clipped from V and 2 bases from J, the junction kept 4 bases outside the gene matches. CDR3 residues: CASSRTSGSAYEQYF. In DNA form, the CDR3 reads TGTGCCAGCAGCAGGACTAGCGGGAGTGCCTACGAGCAGTACTTC.

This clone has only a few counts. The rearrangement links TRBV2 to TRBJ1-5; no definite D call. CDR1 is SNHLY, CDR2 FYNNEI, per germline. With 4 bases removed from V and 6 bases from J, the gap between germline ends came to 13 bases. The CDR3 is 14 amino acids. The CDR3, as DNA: TGTGCCAGCAGTGGCGGGTCAGAAGGTCAGCCCCAGCATTTT. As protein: CASSGGSEGQPQHF. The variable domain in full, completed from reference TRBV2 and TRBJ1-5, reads EPEVTQTPSHQVTQMGQEVILRCVPISNHLYFYWYRQILGQKVEFLVSFYNNEISEKSEIFDDQFSVERPDGSNFTLKIRSTKLEDSAMYFCASSGGSEGQPQHFGDGTRLSIL.

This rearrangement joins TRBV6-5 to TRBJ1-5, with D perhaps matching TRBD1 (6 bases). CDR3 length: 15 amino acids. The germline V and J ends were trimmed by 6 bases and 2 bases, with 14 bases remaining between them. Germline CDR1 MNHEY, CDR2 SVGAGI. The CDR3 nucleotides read TGTGCCAGCAGACTAACAGGGCTAGGCAATCAGCCCCAGCATTTT. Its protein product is CASRLTGLGNQPQHF.

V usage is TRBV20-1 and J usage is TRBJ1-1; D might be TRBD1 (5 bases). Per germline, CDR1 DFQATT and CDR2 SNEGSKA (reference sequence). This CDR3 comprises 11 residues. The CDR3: CITSRGSEAFF. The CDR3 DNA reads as TGCATCACTAGCCGGGGGTCTGAAGCTTTCTTT.

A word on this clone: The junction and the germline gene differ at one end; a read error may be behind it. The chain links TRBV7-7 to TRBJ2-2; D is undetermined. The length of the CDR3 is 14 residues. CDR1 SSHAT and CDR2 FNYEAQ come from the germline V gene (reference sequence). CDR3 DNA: TGTGCTAGCAGCTTAGTAACAGCCACCGGGGAGCTGTTTTTT. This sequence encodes CASSLVTATGELFF.

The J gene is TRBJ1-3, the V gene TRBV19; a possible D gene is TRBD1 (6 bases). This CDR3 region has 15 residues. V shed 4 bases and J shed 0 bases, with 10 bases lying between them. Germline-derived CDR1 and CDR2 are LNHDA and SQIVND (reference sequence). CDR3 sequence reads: CASSTGVLSGNTIYF. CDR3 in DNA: TGTGCCAGTAGTACAGGGGTTCTCTCTGGAAACACCATATATTTT. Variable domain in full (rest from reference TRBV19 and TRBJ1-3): DGGITQSPKYLFRKEGQNVTLSCEQNLNHDAMYWYRQDPGQGLRLIYYSQIVNDFQKGDIAEGYSVSREKKESFPLTVTSAQKNPTAFYLCASSTGVLSGNTIYFGEGSWLTVV.

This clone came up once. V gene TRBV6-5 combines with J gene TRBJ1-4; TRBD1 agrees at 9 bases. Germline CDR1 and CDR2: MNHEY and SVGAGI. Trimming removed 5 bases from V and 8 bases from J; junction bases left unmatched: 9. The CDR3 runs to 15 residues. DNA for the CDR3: TGTGCCAGCAGTACCATTGACAGGGGGAACGAAAAACTGTTTTTT. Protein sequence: CASSTIDRGNEKLFF.

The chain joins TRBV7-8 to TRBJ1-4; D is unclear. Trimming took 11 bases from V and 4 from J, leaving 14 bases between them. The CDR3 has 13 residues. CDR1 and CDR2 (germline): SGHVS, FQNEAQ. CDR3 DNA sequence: TGTGCCTCACGAACGGTGAATAATGAAAAACTGTTTTTT. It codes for CASRTVNNEKLFF.

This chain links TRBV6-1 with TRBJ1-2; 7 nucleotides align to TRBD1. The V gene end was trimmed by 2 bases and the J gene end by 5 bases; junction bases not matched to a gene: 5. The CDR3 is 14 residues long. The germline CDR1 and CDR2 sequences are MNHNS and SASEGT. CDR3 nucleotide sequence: TGTGCCAGCAGTGAAATTCAGGGGGTGTATGGCTACACCTTC. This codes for CASSEIQGVYGYTF.

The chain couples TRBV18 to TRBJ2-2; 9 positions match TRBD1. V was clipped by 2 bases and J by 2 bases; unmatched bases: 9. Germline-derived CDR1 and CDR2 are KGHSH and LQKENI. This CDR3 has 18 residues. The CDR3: CASSPLIRGQGNTGELFF. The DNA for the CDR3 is TGTGCCAGCTCACCATTAATCAGGGGACAGGGAAACACCGGGGAGCTGTTTTTT.

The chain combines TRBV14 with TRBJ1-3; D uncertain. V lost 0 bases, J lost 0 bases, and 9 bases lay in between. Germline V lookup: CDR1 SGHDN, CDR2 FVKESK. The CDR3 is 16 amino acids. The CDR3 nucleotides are TGTGCCAGCAGCCAAGACTTAGCAGCCTCTGGAAACACCATATATTTT. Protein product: CASSQDLAASGNTIYF.

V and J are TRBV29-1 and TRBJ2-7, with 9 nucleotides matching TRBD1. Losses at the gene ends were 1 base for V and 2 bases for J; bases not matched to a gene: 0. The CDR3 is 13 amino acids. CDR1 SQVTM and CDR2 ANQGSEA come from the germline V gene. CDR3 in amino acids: CSVEGTGAYEQYF. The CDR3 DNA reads TGCAGCGTTGAAGGGACAGGGGCCTACGAGCAGTACTTC.

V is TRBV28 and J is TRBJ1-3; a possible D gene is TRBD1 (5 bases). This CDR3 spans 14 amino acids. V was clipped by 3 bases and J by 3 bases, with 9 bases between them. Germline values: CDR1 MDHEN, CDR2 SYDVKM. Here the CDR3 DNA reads TGTGCCAGCAGTTTCGGAGGGGTTGGAAACACCATATATTTT. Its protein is CASSFGGVGNTIYF.

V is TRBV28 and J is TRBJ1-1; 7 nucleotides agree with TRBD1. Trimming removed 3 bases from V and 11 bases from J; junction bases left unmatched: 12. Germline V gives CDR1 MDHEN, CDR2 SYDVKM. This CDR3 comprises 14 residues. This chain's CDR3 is CASSFGGQEGGAFF. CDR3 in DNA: TGTGCCAGCAGTTTTGGCGGACAGGAAGGTGGGGCTTTCTTT. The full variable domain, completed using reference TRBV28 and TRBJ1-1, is DVKVTQSSRYLVKRTGEKVFLECVQDMDHENMFWYRQDPGLGLRLIYFSYDVKMKEKGDIPEGYSVSREKKERFSLILESASTNQTSMYLCASSFGGQEGGAFFGQGTRLTVV.

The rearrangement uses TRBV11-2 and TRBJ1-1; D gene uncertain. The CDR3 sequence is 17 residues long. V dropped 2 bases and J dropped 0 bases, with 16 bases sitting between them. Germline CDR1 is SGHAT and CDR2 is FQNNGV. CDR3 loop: CASSLLPGIPMNTEAFF. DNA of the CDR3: TGTGCCAGCAGCTTACTTCCGGGAATTCCTATGAACACTGAAGCTTTCTTT.

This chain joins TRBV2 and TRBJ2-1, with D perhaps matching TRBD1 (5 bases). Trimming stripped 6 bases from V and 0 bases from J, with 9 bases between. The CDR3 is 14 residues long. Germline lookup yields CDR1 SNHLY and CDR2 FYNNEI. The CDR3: CASRGPRSYNEQFF. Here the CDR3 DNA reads TGTGCCAGCAGGGGGCCCCGCTCCTACAATGAGCAGTTCTTC.

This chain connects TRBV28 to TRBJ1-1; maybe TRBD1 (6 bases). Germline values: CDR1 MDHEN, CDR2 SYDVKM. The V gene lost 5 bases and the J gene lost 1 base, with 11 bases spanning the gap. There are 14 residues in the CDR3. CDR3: CASSPGGRNTEAFF. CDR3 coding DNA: TGTGCCAGCAGTCCGGGGGGGCGGAACACTGAAGCTTTCTTT.

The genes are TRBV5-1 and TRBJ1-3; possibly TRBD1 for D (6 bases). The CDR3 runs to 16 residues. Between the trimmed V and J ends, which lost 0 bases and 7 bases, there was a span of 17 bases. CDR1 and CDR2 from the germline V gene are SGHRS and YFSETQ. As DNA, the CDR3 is TGCGCCAGCAGCTTGGTAAGGTCGGACAGCGAGAACACCATATATTTT. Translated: CASSLVRSDSENTIYF. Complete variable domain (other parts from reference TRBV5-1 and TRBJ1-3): KAGVTQTPRYLIKTRGQQVTLSCSPISGHRSVSWYQQTPGQGLQFLFEYFSETQRNKGNFPGRFSGRQFSNSRSEMNVSTLELGDSALYLCASSLVRSDSENTIYFGEGSWLTVV.

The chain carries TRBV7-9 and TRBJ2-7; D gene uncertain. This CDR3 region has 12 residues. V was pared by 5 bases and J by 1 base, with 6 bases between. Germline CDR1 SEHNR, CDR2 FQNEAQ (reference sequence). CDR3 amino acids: CASSQNSYEQYF. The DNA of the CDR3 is TGTGCCAGCAGCCAAAATTCCTACGAGCAGTACTTC. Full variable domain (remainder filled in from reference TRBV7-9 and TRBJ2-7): DTGVSQNPRHKITKRGQNVTFRCDPISEHNRLYWYRQTLGQGPEFLTYFQNEAQLEKSRLLSDRFSAERPKGSFSTLEIQRTEQGDSAMYLCASSQNSYEQYFGPGTRLTVT.

The CDR3 spells CASSSALGGTYEQYF. In DNA form, the CDR3 reads TGCGCCAGCAGCTCAGCACTAGGAGGAACCTACGAGCAGTACTTC. The chain is built from TRBV5-1 and TRBJ2-7, with a tentative D call TRBD2 (5 bases). Trimming took 3 bases from V and 2 from J, leaving 15 bases between them. Germline CDR1 reads SGHRS; CDR2 reads YFSETQ. The CDR3 has 15 residues.

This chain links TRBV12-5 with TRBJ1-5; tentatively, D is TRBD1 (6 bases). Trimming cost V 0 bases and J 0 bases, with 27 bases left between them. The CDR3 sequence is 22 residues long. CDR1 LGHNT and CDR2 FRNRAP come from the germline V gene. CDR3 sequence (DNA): TGTGCTAGTGGTTTGGTTCGCCTTCAGGGTGACAGGTGCCTCTATAGCAATCAGCCCCAGCATTTT. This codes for CASGLVRLQGDRCLYSNQPQHF.